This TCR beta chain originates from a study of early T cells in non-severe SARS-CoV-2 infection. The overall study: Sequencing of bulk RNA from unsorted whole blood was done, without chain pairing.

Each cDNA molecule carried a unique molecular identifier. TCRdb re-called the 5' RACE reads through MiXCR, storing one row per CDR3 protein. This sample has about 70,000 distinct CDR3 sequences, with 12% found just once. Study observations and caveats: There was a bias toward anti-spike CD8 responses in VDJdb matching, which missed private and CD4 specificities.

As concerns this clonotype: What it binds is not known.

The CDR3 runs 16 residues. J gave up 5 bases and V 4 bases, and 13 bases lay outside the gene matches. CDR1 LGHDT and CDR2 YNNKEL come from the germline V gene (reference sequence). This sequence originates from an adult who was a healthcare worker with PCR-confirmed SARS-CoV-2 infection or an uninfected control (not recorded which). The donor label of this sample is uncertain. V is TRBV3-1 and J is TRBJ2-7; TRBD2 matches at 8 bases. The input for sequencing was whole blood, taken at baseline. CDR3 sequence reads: CASSPPRVSGSDEQYF. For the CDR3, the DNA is TGTGCCAGCAGCCCCCCCCGGGTGAGCGGGAGCGACGAGCAGTACTTC.